This T cell receptor beta chain was recorded in a study of blood T cell repertoires in COVID-19. About the study: Samples taken during acute and convalescent COVID-19 were collected in the United States, Italy and Spain. The analysed material was cDNA or gDNA that came from T cells, B-cell-depleted T cells, or PBMCs.

Authors' analysis steps: Reference gene primer amplification in the assay estimated nucleated cell counts. TCRdb's table, derived via immunoSEQ multiplex PCR, lists solely in-frame clones and lacks some. Clone size and the V and J calls come from that table; the DNA yielded D and trimming. The sample carries about 150,000 clones, roughly 85% recorded once. Source material: peripheral blood. The TCR was taken from a human donor with acute or convalescent COVID-19. The donor label of this sample is uncertain.

The CDR3 loop is CSASRAGGTGELFF. The CDR3 region has the DNA TGCAGTGCTAGTAGGGCAGGGGGCACCGGGGAGCTGTTTTTT. This rearrangement joins TRBV20-1 to TRBJ2-2; TRBD1 agrees at 7 bases. The CDR3 runs to 14 residues. The ends lost 3 bases at V and 4 bases at J; junction bases unmatched: 5. From germline, CDR1 is DFQATT and CDR2 SNEGSKA (reference sequence).